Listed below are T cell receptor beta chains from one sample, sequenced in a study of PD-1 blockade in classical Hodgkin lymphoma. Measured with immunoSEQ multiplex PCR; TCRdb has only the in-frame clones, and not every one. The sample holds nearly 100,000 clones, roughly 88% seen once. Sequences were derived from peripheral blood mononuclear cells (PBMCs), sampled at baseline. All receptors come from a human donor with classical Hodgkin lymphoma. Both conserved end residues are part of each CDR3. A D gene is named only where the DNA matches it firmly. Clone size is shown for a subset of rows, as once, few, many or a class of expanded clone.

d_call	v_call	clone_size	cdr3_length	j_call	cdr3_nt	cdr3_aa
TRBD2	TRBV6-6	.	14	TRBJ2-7	TGTGCCAGCTCCAGACTAGCGGGAGGGGACGAGCAGTACTTC	CASSRLAGGDEQYF
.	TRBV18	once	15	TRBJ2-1	TGTGCCAGCTCACCGTCGGTGGGAGTGGGTAATGAGCAGTTCTTC	CASSPSVGVGNEQFF
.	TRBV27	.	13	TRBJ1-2	TGTGCCAGCAGTCAACAGGGTGACTATGGCTACACCTTC	CASSQQGDYGYTF
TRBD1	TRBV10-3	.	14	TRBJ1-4	TGTGCCATCAGTGATGGGACAGGGAATGAAAAACTGTTTTTT	CAISDGTGNEKLFF
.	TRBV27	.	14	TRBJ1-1	TGTGCCAGCAGAGAAGGACAGACCCACACTGAAGCTTTCTTT	CASREGQTHTEAFF
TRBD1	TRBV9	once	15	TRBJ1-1	TGTGCCAGCAGCGTAGCCAGGGACAGGGAGGCTGAAGCTTTCTTT	CASSVARDREAEAFF
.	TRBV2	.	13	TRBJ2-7	TGTGCCAGCAGAGCCGACACGGGCTACGAGCAGTACTTC	CASRADTGYEQYF
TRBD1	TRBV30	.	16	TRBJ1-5	TGTGCCTGGAGTAAGACAGTGTCAGGGGGGGATCAGCCCCAGCATTTT	CAWSKTVSGGDQPQHF
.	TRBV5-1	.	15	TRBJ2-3	TGCGCCAGCAGCTTGGTGGGTTGGGATACAGATACGCAGTATTTT	CASSLVGWDTDTQYF
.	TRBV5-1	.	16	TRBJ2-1	TGCGCCAGCAGCTCATTGGACTGGCCCTCCTACAATGAGCAGTTCTTC	CASSSLDWPSYNEQFF
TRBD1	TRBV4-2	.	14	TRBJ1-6	TGTGCCAGCAGCCTCGGGACAGCAAATTCACCCCTCCACTTT	CASSLGTANSPLHF
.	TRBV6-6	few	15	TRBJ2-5	TGTGCCAGCAGTCCCCCGGACGGATGGACGGAGACCCAGTACTTC	CASSPPDGWTETQYF
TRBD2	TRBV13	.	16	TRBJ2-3	TGTGCCAGCAGCTTAAGAATAGCGGGATCAGCAGATACGCAGTATTTT	CASSLRIAGSADTQYF
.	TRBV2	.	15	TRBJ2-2	TGTGCCAGCAGTGAGAGGAGGTCTGGGGCCGGGGAGCTGTTTTTT	CASSERRSGAGELFF
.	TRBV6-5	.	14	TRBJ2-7	TGTGCCAGCAGGACCATTGTCGGCGGTTACGAGCAGTACTTC	CASRTIVGGYEQYF
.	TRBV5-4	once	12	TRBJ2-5	TGTGCCAGCAGCGAGGACCCAGGGACCCAGTACTTC	CASSEDPGTQYF
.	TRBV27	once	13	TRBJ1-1	TGTGCCAGCAGGCGGCAGGGAGACACTGAAGCTTTCTTT	CASRRQGDTEAFF
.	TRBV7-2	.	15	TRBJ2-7	TGTGCCAGCAGCTTAACCGCCGGGACGCTCTACGAGCAGTACTTC	CASSLTAGTLYEQYF
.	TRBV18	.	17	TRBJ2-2	TGTGCCAGCTCACCACGTAGCAGGACAACGAACACCGGGGAGCTGTTTTTT	CASSPRSRTTNTGELFF
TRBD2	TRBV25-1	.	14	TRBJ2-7	TGTGCCAGCAGTGAATCGGGACTAGAATACGAGCAGTACTTC	CASSESGLEYEQYF
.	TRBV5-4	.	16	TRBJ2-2	TGTGCCAGCAGCCTGGAGCCCAATCTCAACACCGGGGAGCTGTTTTTT	CASSLEPNLNTGELFF
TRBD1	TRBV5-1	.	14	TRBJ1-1	TGCGCCAGCAGCTTGGATAGAGGGGGCGGAGGGGCTTTCTTT	CASSLDRGGGGAFF
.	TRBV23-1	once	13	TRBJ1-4	TGCGCCAGCAGTATGGGGGCCCATGAAAAACTGTTTTTT	CASSMGAHEKLFF
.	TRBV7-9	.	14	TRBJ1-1	TGTGCCAGCAGCTTAGTTGCAGATAACACTGAAGCTTTCTTT	CASSLVADNTEAFF